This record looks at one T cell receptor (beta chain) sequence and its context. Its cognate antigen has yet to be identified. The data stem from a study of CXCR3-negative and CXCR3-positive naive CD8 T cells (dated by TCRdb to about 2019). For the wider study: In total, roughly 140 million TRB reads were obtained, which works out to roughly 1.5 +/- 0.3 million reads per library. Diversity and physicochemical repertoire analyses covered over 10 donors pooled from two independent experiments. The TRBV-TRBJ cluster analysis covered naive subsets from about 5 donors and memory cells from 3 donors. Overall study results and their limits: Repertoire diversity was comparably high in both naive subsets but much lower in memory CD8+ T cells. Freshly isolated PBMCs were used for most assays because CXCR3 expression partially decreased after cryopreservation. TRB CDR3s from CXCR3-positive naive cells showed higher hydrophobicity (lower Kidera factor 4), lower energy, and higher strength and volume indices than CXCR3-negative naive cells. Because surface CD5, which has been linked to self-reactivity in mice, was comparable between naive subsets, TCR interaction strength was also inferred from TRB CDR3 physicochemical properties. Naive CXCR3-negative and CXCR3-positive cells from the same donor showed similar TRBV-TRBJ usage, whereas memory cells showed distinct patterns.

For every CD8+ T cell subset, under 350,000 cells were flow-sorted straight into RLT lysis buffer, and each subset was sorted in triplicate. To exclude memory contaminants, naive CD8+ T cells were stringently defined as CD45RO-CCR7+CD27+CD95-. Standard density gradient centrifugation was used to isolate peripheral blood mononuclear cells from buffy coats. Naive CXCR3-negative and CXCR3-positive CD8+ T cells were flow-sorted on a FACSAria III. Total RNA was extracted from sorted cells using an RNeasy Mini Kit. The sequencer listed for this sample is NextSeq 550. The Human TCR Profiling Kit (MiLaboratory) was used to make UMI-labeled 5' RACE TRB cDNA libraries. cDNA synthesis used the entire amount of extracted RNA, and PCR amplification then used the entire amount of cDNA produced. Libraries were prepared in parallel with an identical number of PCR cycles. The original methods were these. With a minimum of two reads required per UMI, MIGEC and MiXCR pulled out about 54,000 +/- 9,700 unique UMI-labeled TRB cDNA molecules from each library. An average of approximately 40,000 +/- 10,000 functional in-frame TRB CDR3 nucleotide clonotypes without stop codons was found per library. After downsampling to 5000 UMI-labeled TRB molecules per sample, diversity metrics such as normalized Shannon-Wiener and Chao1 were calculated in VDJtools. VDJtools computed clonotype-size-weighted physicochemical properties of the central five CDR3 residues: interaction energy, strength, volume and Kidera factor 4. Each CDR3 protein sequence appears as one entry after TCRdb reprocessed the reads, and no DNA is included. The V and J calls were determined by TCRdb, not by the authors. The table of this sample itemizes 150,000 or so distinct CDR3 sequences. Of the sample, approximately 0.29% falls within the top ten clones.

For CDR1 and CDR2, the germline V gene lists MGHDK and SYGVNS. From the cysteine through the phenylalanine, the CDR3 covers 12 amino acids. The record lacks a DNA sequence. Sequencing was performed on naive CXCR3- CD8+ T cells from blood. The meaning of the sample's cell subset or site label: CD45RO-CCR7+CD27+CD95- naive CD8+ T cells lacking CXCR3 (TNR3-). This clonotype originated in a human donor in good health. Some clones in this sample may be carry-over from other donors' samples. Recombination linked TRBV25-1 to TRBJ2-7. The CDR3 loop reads CASSERGDERYF.